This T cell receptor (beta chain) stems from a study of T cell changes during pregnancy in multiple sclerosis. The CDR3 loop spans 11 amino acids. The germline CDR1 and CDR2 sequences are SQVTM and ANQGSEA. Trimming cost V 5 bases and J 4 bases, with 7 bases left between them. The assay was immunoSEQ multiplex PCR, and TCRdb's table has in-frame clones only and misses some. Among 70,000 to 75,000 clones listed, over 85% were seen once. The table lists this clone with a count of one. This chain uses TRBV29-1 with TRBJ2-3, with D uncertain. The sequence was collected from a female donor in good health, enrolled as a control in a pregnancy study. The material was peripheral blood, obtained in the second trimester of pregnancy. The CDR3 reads CSVLEADTQYF. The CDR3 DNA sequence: TGCAGCGTTCTCGAGGCAGATACGCAGTATTTT.